The clone carrying this TCR beta chain was detected only a few times. The antigen is undetermined. The record originates from a study of immune evolution from preneoplasia to lung adenocarcinoma. Overall study findings and caveats: Normal lung had highest clonality; later lesions appeared denser, more diverse.

Data came from immunoSEQ multiplex PCR; TCRdb stores just in-frame clones and leaves some out. The data show approximately 9,600 clones, about three quarters seen once. This CDR3 has 14 amino acids. CDR1 is LNHDA, CDR2 SQIVND, per germline (reference sequence). V lost 5 bases and J lost 4, with 14 bases in between. The clonotype comes from a person aged 55-85 years with lung adenocarcinoma. The sequenced material came from FFPE lung adenocarcinoma in situ tissue. The chain combines TRBV19 with TRBJ1-1, with a tentative D call TRBD1 (6 bases). Here the CDR3 DNA reads TGTGCCAGTAGTCAACAGGGTGTTGGCACTGAAGCTTTCTTT. It specifies CASSQQGVGTEAFF.